Listed here are 24 T cell receptor beta chains from one sample, sequenced in a study of cytomegalovirus exposure and HLA in healthy donors. Use of 60 Vbeta and 13 Jbeta primers characterized the PCR. This table comes from immunoSEQ multiplex PCR, and its TCRdb copy is limited to in-frame clones, with some not included. The repertoire consists of under 150,000 clones, with 70% to 80% occurring once and the leading ten covering around 3%. Sequenced material: PBMCs. The origin of the receptors is a female donor in good health and CMV-seronegative.

The V and J genes are TRBV5-4 and TRBJ1-4; D unclear. The germline V gene encodes CDR1 SGHNT and CDR2 YYREEE (reference sequence). V was trimmed by 4 bases and J by 0 bases, leaving 10 bases between them. CDR3 length: 15 residues. Written as DNA, the CDR3 is TGTGCCAGCAGCCTGGGTATCGCAACTAATGAAAAACTGTTTTTT. It translates to CASSLGIATNEKLFF.

This chain connects TRBV7-9 to TRBJ1-4, with D possibly being TRBD1 (6 bases). Germline-derived CDR1 and CDR2 are SEHNR and FQNEAQ (reference sequence). The germline V and J ends were trimmed by 5 bases and 5 bases, with 12 bases remaining between them. The CDR3 is made up of 14 amino acids. The CDR3 DNA reads TGTGCCAGCAGCCCCTGGGACAAGAATGAAAAACTGTTTTTT. Translated, it gives CASSPWDKNEKLFF.

J is TRBJ1-2 and V is TRBV6-6; 7 bases agree with TRBD1. J lost 7 bases, V lost 5 bases, and 13 bases had no gene match. From germline, CDR1 is MNHNY and CDR2 SVGAGI (reference sequence). CDR3 length equals 15 residues. The CDR3 region has the DNA TGTGCCAGCAGTCCCTACGACAGGGTGCCTTGTGGCTACACCTTC. Its protein is CASSPYDRVPCGYTF.

V gene TRBV5-1 combines with J gene TRBJ2-3, with a possible D match to TRBD2 (6 bases). There are 14 residues in the CDR3. The V end lost 4 bases, the J end lost 2 bases, and 11 bases lay between the germline ends. Germline-derived CDR1 and CDR2 are SGHRS and YFSETQ. CDR3 sequence: CASSHQDYTDTQYF. CDR3 bases: TGCGCCAGCAGCCACCAGGACTACACAGATACGCAGTATTTT.

For the CDR3, the DNA is TGTGCCAGCTCAAAATCCGGGACAAATCAGCCCCAGCATTTT. It encodes CASSKSGTNQPQHF. The chain recombines TRBV18 with TRBJ1-5, with D perhaps TRBD1 (6 bases). The germline V and J ends were trimmed by 5 bases and 4 bases, with 12 bases remaining between them. CDR3 length: 14 residues. Germline CDR1 reads KGHSH; CDR2 reads LQKENI. Full variable domain (remainder filled in from reference TRBV18 and TRBJ1-5): NAGVMQNPRHLVRRRGQEARLRCSPMKGHSHVYWYRQLPEEGLKFMVYLQKENIIDESGMPKERFSAEFPKEGPSILRIQQVVRGDSAAYFCASSKSGTNQPQHFGDGTRLSIL.

CDR3 coding DNA: TGCGCCAGCAGCCAAGAGTTTCAGGGGGTGGATACGCAGTATTTT. It specifies CASSQEFQGVDTQYF. The chain employs TRBV4-3 and TRBJ2-3; the match to TRBD1 covers 7 bases. V lost 0 bases, J lost 6 bases, and 6 bases stayed unmatched. CDR1 is LGHNA and CDR2 is YSLEER in the germline V gene. The CDR3 is 15 residues long.

The rearrangement uses TRBV19 and TRBJ2-2; 7 bases are a match to TRBD1. The V gene's germline CDR1 is LNHDA and CDR2 SQIVND (reference sequence). CDR3 size: 14 residues. V was pared by 7 bases and J by 0 bases, with 2 bases of the junction left unmatched. CDR3 residues: CASMDRPNTGELFF. The CDR3 nucleotides are TGTGCCAGTATGGACAGGCCGAACACCGGGGAGCTGTTTTTT.

V gene TRBV30 combines with J gene TRBJ2-3; D is unclear. The V end lost 4 bases, the J end lost 2 bases, and 4 bases lay between the germline ends. Germline values: CDR1 GTSNPN, CDR2 SVGIG (reference sequence). This CDR3 comprises 11 residues. CDR3 sequence: CAWTYTDTQYF. The CDR3 nucleotides read TGTGCCTGGACTTACACAGATACGCAGTATTTT. The whole variable domain, filled in from reference TRBV30 and TRBJ2-3, reads SQTIHQWPATLVQPVGSPLSLECTVEGTSNPNLYWYRQAAGRGLQLLFYSVGIGQISSEVPQNLSASRPQDRQFILSSKKLLLSDSGFYLCAWTYTDTQYFGPGTRLTVL.

V gene TRBV6-1 combines with J gene TRBJ1-2; possible D gene TRBD1, 6 bases. Germline CDR1 MNHNS, CDR2 SASEGT. Trimming took 6 bases from V and 2 from J, leaving 10 bases between them. This CDR3 contains 13 residues. The CDR3 loop is CASRITGNYGYTF. CDR3 sequence (DNA): TGTGCCAGCAGGATAACAGGGAACTATGGCTACACCTTC.

The rearrangement joins TRBV4-1 to TRBJ1-2; 10 nucleotides match TRBD1. CDR1 is MGHRA and CDR2 is YSYEKL in the germline V gene. The CDR3 covers 15 residues. V lost 5 bases and J lost 8; bases outside the gene matches: 11. The CDR3: CASSSPGQGRGGYTF. The CDR3 nucleotides are TGCGCCAGCAGCAGTCCGGGACAGGGGCGAGGGGGCTACACCTTC.

The V call is TRBV28, the J call TRBJ1-1; no reliable D call. The CDR3 is made up of 15 amino acids. Germline loops: CDR1 MDHEN, CDR2 SYDVKM. The V end was cut by 7 bases, the J end by 0 bases, with 15 bases between. The CDR3 DNA reads TGTGCCAGCAATTCAGCCGGGAGTTTGAACACTGAAGCTTTCTTT. Its protein product is CASNSAGSLNTEAFF.

The J gene is TRBJ1-1, the V gene TRBV7-2; 7 nucleotides agree with TRBD1. The junction had 7 bases not matched to a gene; V was cut back by 5 bases and J by 10 bases. This CDR3 is 12 amino acids long. The V gene's germline CDR1 is SGHTA and CDR2 FQGNSA. This CDR3 reads CASSQGGGIAFF. For the CDR3, the DNA is TGTGCCAGCAGCCAGGGGGGTGGGATAGCTTTCTTT.

V and J are TRBV18 and TRBJ2-7, with 11 positions matching TRBD1. The CDR3 covers 15 residues. CDR1 KGHSH and CDR2 LQKENI come from the germline V gene. J lost 4 bases, V lost 3 bases, and 5 bases had no gene match. The CDR3 bases are TGTGCCAGCTCACCGCCCGGGACAGGGGGTTACGAGCAGTACTTC. Protein: CASSPPGTGGYEQYF.

This clone was counted between two and nine times. This chain joins TRBV5-1 and TRBJ1-4; 9 bases line up with TRBD1. Trimming at V came to 1 base and at J to 7 bases, leaving 8 bases not matched to a gene. CDR1 and CDR2 from the germline V gene are SGHRS and YFSETQ. The CDR3 is 16 amino acids. In DNA, the CDR3 is TGCGCCAGCAGCTTGACGTCCCCGGGACAGGGTGAAAAACTGTTTTTT. Translation gives CASSLTSPGQGEKLFF.

The V gene is TRBV6-6, the J gene TRBJ1-4, with D hard to call. The CDR3 totals 12 residues. V was clipped by 5 bases and J by 6 bases, with 7 bases between them. Germline loops: CDR1 MNHNY, CDR2 SVGAGI (reference sequence). CDR3 DNA sequence: TGTGCCAGCAGTCTGGAGGATGAAAAACTGTTTTTT. This sequence encodes CASSLEDEKLFF.

The count of this clone is one. The chain couples TRBV27 to TRBJ1-2; perhaps TRBD1 as D (5 bases). The CDR3 extends over 10 amino acids. CDR1 and CDR2 from the germline V gene are MNHEY and SMNVEV (reference sequence). V was shortened by 6 bases and J by 6 bases, with 5 bases between the two germline ends. CDR3 residues: CASRGHGYTF. In DNA, the CDR3 is TGTGCCAGCAGGGGGCATGGCTACACCTTC.

The CDR3 DNA sequence: TGTGCCTGGATTCCGGGACAGGGGACCTACGAGCAGTACTTC. Its protein product is CAWIPGQGTYEQYF. This sequence joins TRBV30 and TRBJ2-7; 10 nucleotides agree with TRBD1. V gave up 4 bases and J gave up 2 bases; unmatched junction bases: 5. Looked up from germline, CDR1 is GTSNPN and CDR2 is SVGIG (reference sequence). This CDR3 comprises 14 residues.

The rearrangement joins TRBV7-9 to TRBJ1-5, with unresolved D. Deletions cut 1 base from V and 9 bases from J, with 7 bases between. From germline, CDR1 is SEHNR and CDR2 FQNEAQ (reference sequence). This CDR3 contains 12 residues. This chain's CDR3 is CASSLGGRPQHF. The CDR3 nucleotides are TGTGCCAGCAGCTTAGGAGGGAGGCCCCAGCATTTT.

The V call is TRBV27, the J call TRBJ2-7, with 9 bases lining up with TRBD1. CDR3 length: 14 residues. J was trimmed by 0 bases and V by 6 bases; bases with no gene match: 3. Germline V gene sequence: CDR1 MNHEY, CDR2 SMNVEV (reference sequence). DNA for the CDR3: TGTGCCAGCAGGGGACAGGGTTTCTCCTACGAGCAGTACTTC. Its protein product is CASRGQGFSYEQYF.

The chain recombines TRBV4-1 with TRBJ1-1; D is possibly TRBD1 (5 bases). The V end was cut by 1 base, the J end by 5 bases, with 8 bases between. The CDR3 has 13 amino acids. From germline, CDR1 is MGHRA and CDR2 YSYEKL. The CDR3 DNA is TGCGCCAGCAGCCAAGCAGGGCTTACTGAAGCTTTCTTT. This sequence encodes CASSQAGLTEAFF.

This clone was recorded a few times. This sequence joins TRBV6-4 and TRBJ1-1; D is ambiguous. Trimming pared 5 bases from V and 0 bases from J, leaving 7 bases between. From germline, CDR1 is MRHNA and CDR2 SNTAGT. CDR3 length: 13 residues. The CDR3 coding sequence is TGTGCCAGCAGTCGACGGGTGAACACTGAAGCTTTCTTT. It translates to CASSRRVNTEAFF.

This clone has a single count. The V gene is TRBV29-1, the J gene TRBJ2-5; 15 bases map to TRBD2. The germline V gene has CDR1 SQVTM and CDR2 ANQGSEA. There are 16 residues in the CDR3. After removal of 6 bases from V and 3 bases from J, the junction contained 8 bases not matched to a gene. The CDR3 DNA follows: TGCAGCGTCTCGCCCCGGACTAGCGGGAGGGAAGAGACCCAGTACTTC. Its protein product is CSVSPRTSGREETQYF.

V is TRBV4-3 and J is TRBJ1-3; D is possibly TRBD1 (6 bases). V lost 4 bases, J lost 0 bases, and 10 bases lay in between. There are 15 residues in the CDR3. The germline gives CDR1 LGHNA, CDR2 YSLEER. Here the CDR3 reads CASSPTQGSGNTIYF. CDR3 nucleotides: TGCGCCAGCAGCCCGACACAGGGCTCTGGAAACACCATATATTTT.

The V call is TRBV9, the J call TRBJ2-1; 11 bases fit TRBD2. The CDR3 runs to 16 residues. The V segment lost 1 base and the J segment 2 bases; nucleotides outside the gene matches: 2. CDR1 and CDR2 from the germline V gene are SGDLS and YYNGEE. The CDR3 loop is CASSVTSGGPYNEQFF. The CDR3, as DNA: TGTGCCAGCAGCGTAACTAGCGGGGGCCCCTACAATGAGCAGTTCTTC. Variable domain in full (rest from reference TRBV9 and TRBJ2-1): DSGVTQTPKHLITATGQRVTLRCSPRSGDLSVYWYQQSLDQGLQFLIQYYNGEERAKGNILERFSAQQFPDLHSELNLSSLELGDSALYFCASSVTSGGPYNEQFFGPGTRLTVL.